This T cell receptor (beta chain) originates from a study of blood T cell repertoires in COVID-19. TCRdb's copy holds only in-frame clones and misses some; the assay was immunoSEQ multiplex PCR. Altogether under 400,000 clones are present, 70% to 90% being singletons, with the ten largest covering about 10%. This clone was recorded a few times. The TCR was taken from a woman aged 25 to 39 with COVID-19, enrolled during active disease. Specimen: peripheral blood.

The CDR3 nucleotides are TGTGCCAGCAGCCCGTCCCCCTACGAGCAGTACTTC. The encoded protein is CASSPSPYEQYF. The chain is built from TRBV7-9 and TRBJ2-7; D ambiguous. CDR1 is SEHNR, CDR2 FQNEAQ, per germline (reference sequence). CDR3 length: 12 amino acids. The V and J ends lost 5 bases and 2 bases respectively, with 7 bases between them.